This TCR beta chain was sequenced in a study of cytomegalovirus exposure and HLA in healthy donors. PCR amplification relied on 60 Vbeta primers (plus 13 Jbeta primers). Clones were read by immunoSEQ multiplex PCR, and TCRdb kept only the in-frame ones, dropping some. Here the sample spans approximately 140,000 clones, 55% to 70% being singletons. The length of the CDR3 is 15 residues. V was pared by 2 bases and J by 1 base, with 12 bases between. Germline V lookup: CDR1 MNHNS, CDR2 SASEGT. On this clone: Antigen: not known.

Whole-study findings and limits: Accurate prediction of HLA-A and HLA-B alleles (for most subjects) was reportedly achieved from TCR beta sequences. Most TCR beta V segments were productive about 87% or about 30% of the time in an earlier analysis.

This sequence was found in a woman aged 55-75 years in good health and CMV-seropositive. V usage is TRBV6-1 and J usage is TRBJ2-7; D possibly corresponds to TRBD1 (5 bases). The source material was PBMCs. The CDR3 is CASSEPRAGSYEQYF. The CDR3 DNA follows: TGTGCCAGCAGTGAACCCAGGGCCGGGTCCTACGAGCAGTACTTC.